This entry is about one T cell receptor beta chain. The data originate from a study of T cell responses to AZD1222 COVID-19 vaccine. Profiled with immunoSEQ multiplex PCR; TCRdb holds only in-frame clones, not every one. Among fewer than 100,000 clones listed, about 90% were seen once. In germline, CDR1 is LGHDT, CDR2 YNNKEL (reference sequence). The CDR3 is made up of 14 amino acids. V was trimmed by 4 bases and J by 2 bases, leaving 11 bases between them. The rearrangement links TRBV3-1 (or the pseudogene TRBV3-2) to TRBJ1-2, with unresolved D. The sequence was collected from an adult who received the AZD1222 COVID-19 vaccine. The sample consisted of peripheral blood, taken 28 days after the second AZD1222 dose. Here the CDR3 DNA reads TGTGCCAGCAGCCTTTCAGGAACAAACTATGGCTACACCTTC. As protein: CASSLSGTNYGYTF.